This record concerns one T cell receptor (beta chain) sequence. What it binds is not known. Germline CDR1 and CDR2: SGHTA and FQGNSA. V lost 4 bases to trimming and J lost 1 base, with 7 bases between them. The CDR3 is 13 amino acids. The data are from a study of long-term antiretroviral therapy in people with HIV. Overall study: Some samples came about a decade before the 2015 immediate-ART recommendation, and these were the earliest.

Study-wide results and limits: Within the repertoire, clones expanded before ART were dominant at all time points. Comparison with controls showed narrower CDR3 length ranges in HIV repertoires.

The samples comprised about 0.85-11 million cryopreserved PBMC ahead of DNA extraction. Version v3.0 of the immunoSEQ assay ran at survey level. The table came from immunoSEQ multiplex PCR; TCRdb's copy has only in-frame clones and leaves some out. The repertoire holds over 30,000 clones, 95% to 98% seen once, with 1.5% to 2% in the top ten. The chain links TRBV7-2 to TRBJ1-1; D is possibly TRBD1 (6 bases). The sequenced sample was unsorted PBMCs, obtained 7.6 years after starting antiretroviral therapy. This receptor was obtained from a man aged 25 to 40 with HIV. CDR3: CASSSQGNTEAFF. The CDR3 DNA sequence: TGTGCCAGCAGCTCACAGGGGAACACTGAAGCTTTCTTT.